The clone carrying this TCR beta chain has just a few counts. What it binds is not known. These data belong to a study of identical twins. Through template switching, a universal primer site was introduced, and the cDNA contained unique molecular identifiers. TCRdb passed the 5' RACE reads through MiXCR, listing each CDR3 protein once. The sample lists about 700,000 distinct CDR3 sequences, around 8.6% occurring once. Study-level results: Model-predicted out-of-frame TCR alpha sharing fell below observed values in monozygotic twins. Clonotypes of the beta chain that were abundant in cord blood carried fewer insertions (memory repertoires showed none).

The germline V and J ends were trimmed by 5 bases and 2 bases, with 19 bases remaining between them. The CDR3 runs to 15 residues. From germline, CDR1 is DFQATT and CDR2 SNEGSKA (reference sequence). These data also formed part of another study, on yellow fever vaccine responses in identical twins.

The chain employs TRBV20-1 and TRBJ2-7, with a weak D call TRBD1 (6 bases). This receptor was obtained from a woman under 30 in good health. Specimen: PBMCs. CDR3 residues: CSAQTGQGLAYEQYF. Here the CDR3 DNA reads TGCAGTGCTCAGACCGGCCAGGGGCTAGCCTACGAGCAGTACTTC.